This record covers a single T cell receptor (beta chain). The CDR3 has 17 residues. The data were taken from a study of blood T cells in healthy people across ages. A sample-barcoded 5' primer and a J-beta primer mix were used in a second PCR of roughly 6 to 12 cycles. In TCRdb, the 5' RACE reads were re-called with MiXCR into one record per CDR3 protein. The sample lists about 930,000 distinct CDR3 sequences, 25% to 35% occurring once. A further study also used this sample, focusing on T cells of mothers and their children.

This TCR derives from a middle-aged woman in good health. The chain couples TRBV21-1 to TRBJ1-5; the table calls TRBD1, which could not be checked here. TRBV21-1 is a recognized pseudogene. The sample consisted of blood. For the CDR3, the DNA is TGTGCCAGCAGCAAAGCGCTAGGCCCAGGGAAGAAGCAGCCCCAGCATTTT. Its protein is CASSKALGPGKKQPQHF.